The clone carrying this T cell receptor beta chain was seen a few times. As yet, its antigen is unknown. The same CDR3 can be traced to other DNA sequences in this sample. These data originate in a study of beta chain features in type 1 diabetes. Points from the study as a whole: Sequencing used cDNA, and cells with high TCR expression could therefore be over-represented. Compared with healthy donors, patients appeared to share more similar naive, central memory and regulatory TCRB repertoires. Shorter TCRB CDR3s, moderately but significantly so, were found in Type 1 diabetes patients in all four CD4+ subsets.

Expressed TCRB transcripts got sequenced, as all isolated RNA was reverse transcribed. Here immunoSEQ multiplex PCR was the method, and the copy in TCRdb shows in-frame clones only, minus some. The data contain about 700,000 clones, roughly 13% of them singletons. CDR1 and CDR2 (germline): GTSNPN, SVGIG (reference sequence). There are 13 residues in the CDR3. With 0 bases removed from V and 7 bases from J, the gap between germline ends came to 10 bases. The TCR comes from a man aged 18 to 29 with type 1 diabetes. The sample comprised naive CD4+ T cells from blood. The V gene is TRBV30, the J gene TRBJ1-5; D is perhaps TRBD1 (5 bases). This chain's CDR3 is CAWSVRDGQPQHF. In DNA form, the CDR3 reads TGTGCCTGGAGTGTAAGGGACGGGCAGCCCCAGCATTTT.